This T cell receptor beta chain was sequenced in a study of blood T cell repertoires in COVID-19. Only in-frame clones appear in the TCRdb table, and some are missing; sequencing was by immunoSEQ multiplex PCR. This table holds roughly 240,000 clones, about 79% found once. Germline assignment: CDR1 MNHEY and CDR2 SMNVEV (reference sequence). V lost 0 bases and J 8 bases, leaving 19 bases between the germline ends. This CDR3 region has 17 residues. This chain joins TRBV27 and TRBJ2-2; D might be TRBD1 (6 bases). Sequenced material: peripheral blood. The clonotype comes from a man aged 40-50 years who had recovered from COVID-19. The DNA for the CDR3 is TGTGCCAGCAGTTTATCTACAGGGTCAGGTGGTTTGGGGGAGCTGTTTTTT. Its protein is CASSLSTGSGGLGELFF.